Below are 14 T cell receptor beta chains sequenced from a single sample in a study of radiotherapy plus CTLA-4 blockade in lung cancer. Repertoires were generated with immunoSEQ multiplex PCR, while TCRdb's copy carries only in-frame clones and drops some. The sample shows tens of thousands of clones, around 86% of them seen only once. The material was peripheral blood, obtained from a patient treated with radiotherapy plus ipilimumab. These receptors were collected from a human donor with non-small cell lung cancer that progressed on radiotherapy plus ipilimumab.

The rearrangement joins TRBV6-5 to TRBJ2-1; 13 bases align to TRBD2. J lost 9 bases, V lost 2 bases, and 4 bases had no gene match. The germline gives CDR1 MNHEY, CDR2 SVGAGI. This CDR3 has 15 residues. The CDR3 region has the DNA TGTGCCAGCAGTTACGAGAGACTAGCGGGAGGTGAGCAGTTCTTC. It translates to CASSYERLAGGEQFF.

This clone was counted only a few times. This chain uses TRBV18 with TRBJ1-2, with no clear D. The CDR3 is 14 residues long. V lost 8 bases, J lost 4 bases, and 17 bases lay in between. The germline V gene has CDR1 KGHSH and CDR2 LQKENI. This CDR3 is CASPPSGVLYGYTF. The CDR3 region has the DNA TGTGCCAGCCCCCCCAGCGGTGTTCTCTATGGCTACACCTTC.

This clone was counted between two and nine times. The V call is TRBV6-1, the J call TRBJ2-3, with 12 nucleotides matching TRBD2. From germline, CDR1 is MNHNS and CDR2 SASEGT. Trimming removed 3 bases from V and 4 bases from J; junction bases left unmatched: 8. This CDR3 spans 17 amino acids. CDR3 sequence reads: CASSDQPSGRASDTQYF. The CDR3 coding sequence is TGTGCCAGCAGTGATCAACCTAGCGGGAGGGCATCAGATACGCAGTATTTT.

This chain links TRBV6-5 with TRBJ2-1; 7 nucleotides align to TRBD2. With V trimmed by 4 bases and J by 2 bases, 8 bases remained unmatched. The CDR3 extends over 16 amino acids. Germline V gives CDR1 MNHEY, CDR2 SVGAGI. Written as DNA, the CDR3 is TGTGCCAGCAGTTCAACTAGCGCGGGGCCCTACAATGAGCAGTTCTTC. Translated, it gives CASSSTSAGPYNEQFF.

DNA of the CDR3: TGTGCCAGCAGCCTACTTGGCACAGATACGCAGTATTTT. It encodes CASSLLGTDTQYF. This chain links TRBV11-3 with TRBJ2-3; D gene unclear. The CDR3 totals 13 residues. Germline lookup yields CDR1 SGHNT and CDR2 YENEEA. V lost 5 bases, J lost 1 base, and 7 bases lay in between. Together with reference TRBV11-3 and TRBJ2-3, the CDR3 gives the full variable domain: EAGVVQSPRYKIIEKKQPVAFWCNPISGHNTLYWYLQNLGQGPELLIRYENEEAVDDSQLPKDRFSAERLKGVDSTLKIQPAELGDSAVYLCASSLLGTDTQYFGPGTRLTVL.

The chain employs TRBV4-1 and TRBJ2-6; D is ambiguous. Germline CDR1 is MGHRA and CDR2 is YSYEKL. This CDR3 is 19 amino acids long. Trimming took off 0 bases at V and 0 bases at J, with 15 bases between the two ends. The CDR3 DNA sequence: TGCGCCAGCAGCCAAGATCAGGAAAGGCATATCTCTGGGGCCAACGTCCTGACTTTC. Its protein product is CASSQDQERHISGANVLTF.

V and J are TRBV5-1 and TRBJ2-6; the match to TRBD2 covers 13 bases. The CDR3 is 21 residues long. Germline CDR1 and CDR2: SGHRS and YFSETQ. V lost 2 bases to trimming and J lost 2 bases; unmatched junction nucleotides: 13. The CDR3 protein is CASSFRTSGSLLGPGANVLTF. The DNA of the CDR3 is TGCGCCAGCAGCTTCAGGACTAGCGGGAGTCTTCTAGGTCCTGGGGCCAACGTCCTGACTTTC.

This rearrangement joins TRBV7-9 to TRBJ1-2; D call uncertain. V was pared by 2 bases and J by 5 bases, with 3 bases between. From germline, CDR1 is SEHNR and CDR2 FQNEAQ (reference sequence). The CDR3 has 11 residues. The CDR3 DNA reads as TGTGCCAGCAGCTTAAGTTATGGCTACACCTTC. Translating it yields CASSLSYGYTF.

This chain connects TRBV27 to TRBJ2-5; D is undetermined. V lost 2 bases and J 0 bases, leaving 4 bases between the germline ends. Germline-derived CDR1 and CDR2 are MNHEY and SMNVEV (reference sequence). The CDR3 covers 13 residues. In DNA form, the CDR3 reads TGTGCCAGCAGTTTAGAGTACCAAGAGACCCAGTACTTC. This gives the protein CASSLEYQETQYF.

J is TRBJ2-1 and V is TRBV28; D is uncertain. The CDR3 loop spans 14 amino acids. CDR1 and CDR2 from the germline V gene are MDHEN and SYDVKM. V was cut by 1 base and J by 3 bases, with 7 bases left in between. The CDR3: CASSLSGSYNEQFF. The CDR3 DNA follows: TGTGCCAGCAGTTTATCAGGCAGCTACAATGAGCAGTTCTTC.

The V gene is TRBV7-3, the J gene TRBJ2-4, with 7 bases fitting TRBD1. CDR1 SGHTA and CDR2 FQGTGA come from the germline V gene. The V and J ends lost 5 bases and 2 bases, in that order; junction bases with no gene match: 9. The CDR3 contains 16 residues. The CDR3 sequence: CASSARQGSSKNIQYF. CDR3 in DNA: TGTGCCAGCAGCGCTAGACAGGGATCGTCCAAAAACATTCAGTACTTC.

The chain couples TRBV7-9 to TRBJ2-7; D gene uncertain. Germline V gene sequence: CDR1 SEHNR, CDR2 FQNEAQ (reference sequence). CDR3 length: 11 amino acids. V was trimmed by 4 bases and J by 6 bases, leaving 7 bases between them. Here the CDR3 DNA reads TGTGCCAGCAGCTCTCCCCCCGAGCAGTACTTC. Translation: CASSSPPEQYF. Supplemented by reference TRBV7-9 and TRBJ2-7, the full variable domain reads DTGVSQNPRHKITKRGQNVTFRCDPISEHNRLYWYRQTLGQGPEFLTYFQNEAQLEKSRLLSDRFSAERPKGSFSTLEIQRTEQGDSAMYLCASSSPPEQYFGPGTRLTVT.

This chain uses TRBV5-1 with TRBJ2-4; the match to TRBD1 covers 10 bases. The germline gives CDR1 SGHRS, CDR2 YFSETQ. Trimming at V came to 0 bases and at J to 9 bases, leaving 3 bases not matched to a gene. The CDR3 sequence is 14 residues long. The CDR3 loop is CASSLGDRGSIQYF. DNA of the CDR3: TGCGCCAGCAGCTTGGGGGACAGGGGAAGCATTCAGTACTTC.

The chain employs TRBV27 and TRBJ2-7; 9 nucleotides agree with TRBD2. V was pared by 0 bases and J by 3 bases, with 0 bases of the junction left unmatched. Germline V gene data show CDR1 as MNHEY and CDR2 as SMNVEV (reference sequence). The CDR3 is 14 residues long. CDR3 sequence reads: CASSLSSGSYEQYF. CDR3 DNA sequence: TGTGCCAGCAGTTTATCTAGCGGGAGCTACGAGCAGTACTTC.